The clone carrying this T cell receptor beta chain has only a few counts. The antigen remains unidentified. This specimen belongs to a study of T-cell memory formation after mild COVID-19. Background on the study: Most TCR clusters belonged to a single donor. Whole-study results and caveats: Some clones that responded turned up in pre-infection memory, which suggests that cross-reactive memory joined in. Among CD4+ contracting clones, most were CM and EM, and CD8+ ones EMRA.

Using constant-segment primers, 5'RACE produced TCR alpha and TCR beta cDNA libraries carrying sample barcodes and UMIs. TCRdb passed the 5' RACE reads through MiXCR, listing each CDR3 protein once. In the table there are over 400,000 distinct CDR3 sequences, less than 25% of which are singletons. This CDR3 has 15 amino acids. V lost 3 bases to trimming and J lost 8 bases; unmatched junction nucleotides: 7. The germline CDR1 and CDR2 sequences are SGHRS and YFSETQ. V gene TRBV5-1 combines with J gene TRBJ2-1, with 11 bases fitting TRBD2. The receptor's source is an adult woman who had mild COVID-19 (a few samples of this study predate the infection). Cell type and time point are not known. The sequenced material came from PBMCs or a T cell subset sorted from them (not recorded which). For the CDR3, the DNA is TGCGCCAGCAGCTCCACTAGCGGGGGACCGTATGAGCAGTTCTTC. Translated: CASSSTSGGPYEQFF.